Here is one T cell receptor beta chain with its context. The method was immunoSEQ multiplex PCR; TCRdb's version includes in-frame clones alone and lacks a portion of them. This table holds approximately 260,000 clones, nearly 90% found once. This sample is drawn from a study of blood T cell repertoires in COVID-19. Looking at the study overall: COVID-19 samples from acute and convalescent phases originated in the United States, Italy and Spain. From T cells, B-cell-depleted T cells, or PBMCs came the material, which was cDNA or gDNA.

A Seattle source enrolled patients during active infection and followed them longitudinally. CDR1 LGHNA and CDR2 YNFKEQ come from the germline V gene. Trimming cost V 0 bases and J 1 base, with 16 bases left between them. This CDR3 region has 19 residues. This TCR was sampled from a woman aged 55-70 years with COVID-19, enrolled during active disease. Sequenced sample: peripheral blood. J is TRBJ1-6 and V is TRBV4-2; possibly TRBD1 for D (5 bases). The CDR3 nucleotides read TGTGCCAGCAGCCAAGAAGGGGCAGGGAAGGGATCCTATAATTCACCCCTCCACTTT. Its translation is CASSQEGAGKGSYNSPLHF.